The 2 T cell receptor beta chains listed next were all sequenced from one sample in a study of human T cells and chemical hapten exposure. TCRdb re-called the RACE reads with MiXCR, one entry per CDR3 protein. The sample includes under 50,000 distinct CDR3 sequences, approximately 7.6% of them seen just once. Documented time point: pre-sensitization, week 0. Sample treatment: therapeutic diphenylcyclopropenone sensitization with weekly scalp DPC. The material sequenced was whole blood, taken in connection with sensitization to the hapten diphenylcyclopropenone (DPC). All receptors come from a woman between 45 and 65 years old with alopecia areata. Some clones in this sample may be carry-over from other donors' samples.

This clonotype occurred many times. This chain uses TRBV6-4 with TRBJ2-1; TRBD2 matches 13 bases. V lost 2 bases, J lost 2 bases, and 6 bases stayed unmatched. The CDR3 runs 18 residues. The germline gives CDR1 MRHNA, CDR2 SNTAGT. The CDR3 DNA follows: TGTGCCAGCAGTGACAGGGTCACTAGCGGGAGGGCCTACAATGAGCAGTTCTTC. This translates into CASSDRVTSGRAYNEQFF.

This clonotype was found many times. The CDR3 coding sequence is TGCGCCAGCAGCCCCGCGGGGGGCCGTTTCAACACTGAAGCTTTCTTT. It specifies CASSPAGGRFNTEAFF. The rearrangement joins TRBV5-1 to TRBJ1-1; D may be TRBD1 (6 bases). CDR3 length: 16 residues. Looked up from germline, CDR1 is SGHRS and CDR2 is YFSETQ. Trimming stripped 4 bases from V and 2 bases from J, with 18 bases between.